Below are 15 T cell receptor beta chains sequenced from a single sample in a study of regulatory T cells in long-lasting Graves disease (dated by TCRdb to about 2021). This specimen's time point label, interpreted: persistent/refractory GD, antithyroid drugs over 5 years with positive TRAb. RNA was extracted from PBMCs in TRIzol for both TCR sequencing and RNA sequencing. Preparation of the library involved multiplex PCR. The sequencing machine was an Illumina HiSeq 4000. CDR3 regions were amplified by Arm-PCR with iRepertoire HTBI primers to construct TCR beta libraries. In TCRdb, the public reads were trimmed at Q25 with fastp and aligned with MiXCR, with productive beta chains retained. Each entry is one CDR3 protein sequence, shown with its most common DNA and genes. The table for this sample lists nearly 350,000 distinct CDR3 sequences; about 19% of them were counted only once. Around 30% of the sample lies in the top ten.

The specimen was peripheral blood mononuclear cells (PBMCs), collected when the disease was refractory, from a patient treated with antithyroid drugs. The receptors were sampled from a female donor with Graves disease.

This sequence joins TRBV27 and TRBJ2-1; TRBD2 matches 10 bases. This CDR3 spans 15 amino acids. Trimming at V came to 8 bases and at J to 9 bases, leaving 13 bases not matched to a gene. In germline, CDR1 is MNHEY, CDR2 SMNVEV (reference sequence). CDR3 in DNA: TGTGCCAGCCGTCCCCAGCGGGAGGGTTGGGGTGAGCAGTTCTTC. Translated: CASRPQREGWGEQFF.

The CDR3 nucleotides are TGTGCCAGCAGCTTCGACGGCAGGGGCACCGGGGAGCTGTTTTTT. Its protein product is CASSFDGRGTGELFF. V is TRBV7-9 and J is TRBJ2-2; D may be TRBD1 (6 bases). V was clipped by 3 bases and J by 4 bases, with 12 bases between them. This CDR3 has 15 amino acids. Germline loops: CDR1 SEHNR, CDR2 FQNEAQ (reference sequence).

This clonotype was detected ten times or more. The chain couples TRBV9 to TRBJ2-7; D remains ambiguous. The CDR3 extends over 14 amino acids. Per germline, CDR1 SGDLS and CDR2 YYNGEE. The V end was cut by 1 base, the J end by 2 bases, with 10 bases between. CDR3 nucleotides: TGTGCCAGCAGCGTATCAGAAAAAGCCTACGAGCAGTACTTC. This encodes CASSVSEKAYEQYF.

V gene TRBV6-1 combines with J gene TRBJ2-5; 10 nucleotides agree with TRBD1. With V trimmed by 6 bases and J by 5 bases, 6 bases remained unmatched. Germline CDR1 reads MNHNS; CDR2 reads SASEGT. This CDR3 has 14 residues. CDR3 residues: CASRTGGFQETQYF. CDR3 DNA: TGTGCCAGCAGGACAGGGGGCTTCCAGGAGACCCAGTACTTC.

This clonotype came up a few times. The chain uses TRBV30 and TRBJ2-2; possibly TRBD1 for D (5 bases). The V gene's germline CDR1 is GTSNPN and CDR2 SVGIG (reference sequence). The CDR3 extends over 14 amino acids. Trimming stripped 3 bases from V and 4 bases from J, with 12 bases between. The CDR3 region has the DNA TGTGCCTGGAGCCATTCCAGGGCCACCGGGGAGCTGTTTTTT. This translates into CAWSHSRATGELFF.

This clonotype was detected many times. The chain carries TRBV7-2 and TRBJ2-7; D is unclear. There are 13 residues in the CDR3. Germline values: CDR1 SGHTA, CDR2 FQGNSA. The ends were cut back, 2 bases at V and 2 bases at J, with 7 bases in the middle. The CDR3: CASSLNYPYEQYF. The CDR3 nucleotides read TGTGCCAGCAGCTTAAACTACCCCTACGAGCAGTACTTC.

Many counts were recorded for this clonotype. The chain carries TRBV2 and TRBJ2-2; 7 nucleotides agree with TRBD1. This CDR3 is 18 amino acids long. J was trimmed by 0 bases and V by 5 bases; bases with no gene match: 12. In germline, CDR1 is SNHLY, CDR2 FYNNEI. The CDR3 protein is CASSNDLLTGTNTGELFF. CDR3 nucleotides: TGTGCCAGCAGTAATGACCTACTGACAGGGACGAACACCGGGGAGCTGTTTTTT. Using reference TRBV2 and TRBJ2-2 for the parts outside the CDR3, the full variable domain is EPEVTQTPSHQVTQMGQEVILRCVPISNHLYFYWYRQILGQKVEFLVSFYNNEISEKSEIFDDQFSVERPDGSNFTLKIRSTKLEDSAMYFCASSNDLLTGTNTGELFFGEGSRLTVL.

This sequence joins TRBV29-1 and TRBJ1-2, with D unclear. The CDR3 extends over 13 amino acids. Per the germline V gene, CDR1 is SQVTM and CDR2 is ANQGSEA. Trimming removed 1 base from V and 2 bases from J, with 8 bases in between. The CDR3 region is CSVEGPENYGYTF. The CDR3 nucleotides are TGCAGCGTTGAAGGTCCAGAGAACTATGGCTACACCTTC. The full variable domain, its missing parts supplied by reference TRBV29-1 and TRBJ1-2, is SAVISQKPSRDICQRGTSLTIQCQVDSQVTMMFWYRQQPGQSLTLIATANQGSEATYESGFVIDKFPISRPNLTFSTLTVSNMSPEDSSIYLCSVEGPENYGYTFGSGTRLTVV.

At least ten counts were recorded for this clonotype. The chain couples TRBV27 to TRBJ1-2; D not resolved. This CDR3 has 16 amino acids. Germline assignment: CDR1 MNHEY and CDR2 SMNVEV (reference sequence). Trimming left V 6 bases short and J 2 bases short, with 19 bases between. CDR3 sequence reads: CASRPGSWSWNYGYTF. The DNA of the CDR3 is TGTGCCAGCAGGCCCGGGTCTTGGAGTTGGAACTATGGCTACACCTTC.

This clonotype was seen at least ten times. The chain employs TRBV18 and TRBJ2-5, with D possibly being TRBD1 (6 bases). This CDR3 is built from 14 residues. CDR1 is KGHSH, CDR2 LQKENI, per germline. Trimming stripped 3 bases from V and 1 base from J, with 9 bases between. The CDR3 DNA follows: TGTGCCAGCTCACCCCCACAGGGCCAAGAGACCCAGTACTTC. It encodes CASSPPQGQETQYF. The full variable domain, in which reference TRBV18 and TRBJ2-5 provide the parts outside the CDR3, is NAGVMQNPRHLVRRRGQEARLRCSPMKGHSHVYWYRQLPEEGLKFMVYLQKENIIDESGMPKERFSAEFPKEGPSILRIQQVVRGDSAAYFCASSPPQGQETQYFGPGTRLLVL.

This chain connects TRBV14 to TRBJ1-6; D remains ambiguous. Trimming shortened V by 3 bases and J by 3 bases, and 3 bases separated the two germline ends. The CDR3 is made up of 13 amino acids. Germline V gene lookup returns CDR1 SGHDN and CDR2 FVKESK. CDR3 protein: CASSQGYNSPLHF. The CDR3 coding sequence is TGTGCCAGCAGCCAGGGCTATAATTCACCCCTCCACTTT.

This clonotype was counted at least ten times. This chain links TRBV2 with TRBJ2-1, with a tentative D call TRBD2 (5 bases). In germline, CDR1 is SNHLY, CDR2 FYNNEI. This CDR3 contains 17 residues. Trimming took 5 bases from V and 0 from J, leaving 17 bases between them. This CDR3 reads CASSLTSAVSSYNEQFF. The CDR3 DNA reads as TGTGCCAGCAGTTTAACCTCAGCGGTGAGCTCCTACAATGAGCAGTTCTTC. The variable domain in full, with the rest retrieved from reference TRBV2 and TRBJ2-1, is EPEVTQTPSHQVTQMGQEVILRCVPISNHLYFYWYRQILGQKVEFLVSFYNNEISEKSEIFDDQFSVERPDGSNFTLKIRSTKLEDSAMYFCASSLTSAVSSYNEQFFGPGTRLTVL.

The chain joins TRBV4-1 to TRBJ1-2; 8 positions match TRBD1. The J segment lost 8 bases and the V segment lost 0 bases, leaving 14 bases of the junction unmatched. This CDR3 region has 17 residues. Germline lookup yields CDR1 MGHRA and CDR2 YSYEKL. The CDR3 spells CASSQEGQGLERKGYTF. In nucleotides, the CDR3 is TGCGCCAGCAGCCAAGAAGGACAGGGCCTTGAAAGGAAAGGCTACACCTTC.

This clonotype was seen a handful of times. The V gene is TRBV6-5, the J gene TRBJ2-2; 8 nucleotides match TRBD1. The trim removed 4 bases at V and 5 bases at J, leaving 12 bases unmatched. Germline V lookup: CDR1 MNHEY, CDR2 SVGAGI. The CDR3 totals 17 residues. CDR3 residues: CASSWAGGYWGTGELFF. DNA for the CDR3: TGTGCCAGCAGTTGGGCAGGGGGCTACTGGGGGACCGGGGAGCTGTTTTTT.

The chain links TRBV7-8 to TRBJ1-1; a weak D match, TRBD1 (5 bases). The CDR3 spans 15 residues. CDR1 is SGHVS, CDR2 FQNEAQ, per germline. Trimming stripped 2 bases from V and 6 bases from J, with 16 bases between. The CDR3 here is CASSLPTGARAEAFF. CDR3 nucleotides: TGTGCCAGCAGCTTACCAACAGGCGCGCGGGCTGAAGCTTTCTTT. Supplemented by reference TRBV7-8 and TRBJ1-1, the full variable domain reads GAGVSQSPRYKVAKRGQDVALRCDPISGHVSLFWYQQALGQGPEFLTYFQNEAQLDKSGLPSDRFFAERPEGSVSTLKIQRTQQEDSAVYLCASSLPTGARAEAFFGQGTRLTVV.